The next 5 T cell receptor beta chains were all read from a single sample in a study of OX40 agonist ivuxolimab in advanced cancers. The data were produced by immunoSEQ multiplex PCR, yet TCRdb's version contains in-frame clones alone and is incomplete. This sample has roughly 70,000 clones, with over 65% found just once. This material consisted of CD4+ or CD8+ T cells sorted from blood, taken in a trial of the OX40 agonist ivuxolimab. All receptors derive from an adult with an advanced solid tumor such as melanoma, head and neck, liver or kidney cancer.

The CDR3 reads CASSTFKGQPLHF. CDR3 sequence (DNA): TGTGCCAGCAGCACCTTTAAGGGACAGCCCCTCCACTTT. This chain links TRBV6-5 with TRBJ1-6; TRBD1 aligns across 7 bases. V gave up 6 bases and J gave up 13 bases; unmatched junction bases: 9. Germline CDR1 reads MNHEY; CDR2 reads SVGAGI. CDR3 length: 13 residues.

This clone was detected once. The chain recombines TRBV5-6 with TRBJ2-1; D unclear. Deletions cut 0 bases from V and 2 bases from J, with 9 bases between. Germline V gives CDR1 SGHDT, CDR2 YYEEEE. The CDR3 runs to 15 residues. CDR3: CASSLEGMAYNEQFF. CDR3 DNA sequence: TGTGCCAGCAGCTTGGAGGGAATGGCCTACAATGAGCAGTTCTTC.

This clone was detected only once. An end of the junction differs from the germline gene, which may be a read error. The chain is built from TRBV2 and TRBJ2-5, with TRBD2 identical over 10 bases. The CDR3 loop spans 14 amino acids. The germline V gene has CDR1 SNHLY and CDR2 FYNNEI. As DNA, the CDR3 is TGTGCCAGCAGTAAAGCGGGAGGGCGGGAGACCCAGTACTTC. It codes for CASSKAGGRETQYF.

This clone has just one count. V is TRBV4-3 and J is TRBJ2-5; 10 bases map to TRBD2. Trimming took 2 bases from V and 2 from J; bases not matched to a gene: 5. The CDR3 consists of 16 residues. The V gene's germline CDR1 is LGHNA and CDR2 YSLEER. The CDR3 loop is CASSQLAGGLQETQYF. The CDR3 DNA follows: TGCGCCAGCAGCCAATTAGCGGGGGGCCTTCAAGAGACCCAGTACTTC.

CDR3: CASSQRHTQYF. Here the CDR3 DNA reads TGTGCCAGCAGCCAGCGGCATACGCAGTATTTT. V gene TRBV14 combines with J gene TRBJ2-3; D not resolved. Germline V lookup: CDR1 SGHDN, CDR2 FVKESK. V was pared by 3 bases and J by 7 bases, with 5 bases between. The CDR3 has 11 amino acids.